Presented here are 9 T cell receptor beta chains from one specimen sequenced in a study of T cells in Graves' hyperthyroidism and ophthalmopathy. Regions amplified from RNA transcripts were the TCR beta CDR3 regions. Researchers ran a first-round RT-PCR on the TCR CDR3 using the HTBI primer set. TCRdb reprocessed the multiplex PCR reads via MiXCR and lists one record per CDR3 protein. The sample lists some 600,000 distinct CDR3 sequences, approximately 13% occurring once. What was sequenced was blood. The source is a woman younger than 45 with Graves' hyperthyroidism that later progressed to Graves' ophthalmopathy.

In this sample, this clonotype turned up many times. This chain uses TRBV6-5 with TRBJ2-7; 7 bases line up with TRBD1. V lost 0 bases to trimming and J lost 2 bases; unmatched junction nucleotides: 7. The CDR3 length is 16 residues. Germline CDR1 is MNHEY and CDR2 is SVGAGI. The CDR3 sequence is CASSYSRDSLPYEQYF. DNA of the CDR3: TGTGCCAGCAGTTACTCGAGGGACAGCCTTCCCTACGAGCAGTACTTC.

The sample holds many counts of this clonotype. This chain uses TRBV29-1 with TRBJ2-1; possibly TRBD1 for D (6 bases). CDR3 length equals 12 residues. Germline-derived CDR1 and CDR2 are SQVTM and ANQGSEA. V was shortened by 1 base and J by 13 bases, with 14 bases between the two germline ends. The CDR3 DNA sequence: TGCAGCGTTGAAGTCTCTCGGACAGCCCAGTTCTTC. Protein sequence: CSVEVSRTAQFF.

This chain uses TRBV20-1 with TRBJ1-6, with D uncertain. Germline CDR1 and CDR2: DFQATT and SNEGSKA (reference sequence). The V end lost 3 bases, the J end lost 0 bases, and 9 bases lay between the germline ends. The CDR3 has 15 amino acids. CDR3 sequence reads: CSARVESSYNSPLHF. The CDR3 DNA reads TGCAGTGCTAGGGTAGAGAGCTCCTATAATTCACCCCTCCACTTT.

This clonotype was recorded once. A much larger clone is a single base away; this may be a read error. The chain links TRBV5-1 to TRBJ1-4, with D hard to call. Trimming cost V 0 bases and J 5 bases, with 11 bases left between them. This CDR3 region has 15 residues. The germline V gene has CDR1 SGHRS and CDR2 YFSETQ. CDR3 residues: CASSLGARLNEKLFF. CDR3 nucleotide sequence: TGCGCCAGCAGCTTGGGGGCACGCCTGAATGAAAAACTGTTTTTT.

This clonotype has at least ten counts. This sequence joins TRBV2 and TRBJ1-2; D might be TRBD1 (6 bases). V was cut by 7 bases and J by 4 bases, with 22 bases left in between. CDR3 length: 16 amino acids. Germline V CDR1 and CDR2: SNHLY, FYNNEI. The CDR3 nucleotides read TGTGCCAGCACCGAACCCGTGATTTGGGGGCTCTATGGCTACACCTTC. This translates into CASTEPVIWGLYGYTF. Full variable domain (missing parts from reference TRBV2 and TRBJ1-2): EPEVTQTPSHQVTQMGQEVILRCVPISNHLYFYWYRQILGQKVEFLVSFYNNEISEKSEIFDDQFSVERPDGSNFTLKIRSTKLEDSAMYFCASTEPVIWGLYGYTFGSGTRLTVV.

The chain links TRBV27 to TRBJ1-1; 8 bases line up with TRBD1. With V trimmed by 4 bases and J by 5 bases, 12 bases remained unmatched. This CDR3 contains 16 residues. Per germline, CDR1 MNHEY and CDR2 SMNVEV (reference sequence). DNA of the CDR3: TGTGCCAGCAGTTCTCGGACAGGGAGGGAGGGAACTGAAGCTTTCTTT. It specifies CASSSRTGREGTEAFF.

The sample holds a few counts of this clonotype. Sequence at one end of the junction differs from germline and may be a read error. This chain uses TRBV6-1 with TRBJ1-2; possible D gene TRBD1, 5 bases. Germline assignment: CDR1 MNHNS and CDR2 SASEGT. The CDR3 contains 14 residues. CDR3 DNA sequence: TGTGCCAGCAGGCAGGGAGGAAGCAACTATGGCTGCACCTTC. The encoded protein is CASRQGGSNYGCTF.

There are many counts of this clonotype. The gene calls are TRBV11-2 and TRBJ2-3; D is ambiguous. Germline CDR1 and CDR2: SGHAT and FQNNGV. V lost 1 base and J lost 12, with 8 bases in between. The CDR3 is 11 residues long. CDR3 sequence reads: CASSLVEIQYF. DNA for the CDR3: TGTGCCAGCAGCTTAGTGGAGATACAGTATTTT.

This chain connects TRBV5-8 to TRBJ2-2; the D gene is possibly TRBD1 (6 bases). Germline V CDR1 and CDR2: SGHTS, YDEGEE. The CDR3 spans 15 residues. V was pared by 1 base and J by 5 bases, with 12 bases between. CDR3 nucleotide sequence: TGTGCCAGCAGCTTGATACAGGGCCTAACCGGGGAGCTGTTTTTT. Its translation: CASSLIQGLTGELFF.